This TCR beta chain was identified in a study of blood T cell repertoires in COVID-19. V lost 0 bases and J 2 bases, leaving 5 bases between the germline ends. The CDR3 has 14 amino acids. Germline CDR1 and CDR2: SEHNR and FQNEAQ (reference sequence). The table came from immunoSEQ multiplex PCR; TCRdb's copy has only in-frame clones and leaves some out. Here the sample spans about 64,000 clones, approximately 90% being singletons. The chain combines TRBV7-9 with TRBJ1-3; no clear D. The receptor comes from a woman aged 40-49 years who had recovered from COVID-19. The sample comprised PBMCs or T cells enriched from blood (not recorded which). The CDR3 loop is CASSLALPGNTIYF. CDR3 sequence (DNA): TGTGCCAGCAGCTTAGCTCTCCCTGGAAACACCATATATTTT.